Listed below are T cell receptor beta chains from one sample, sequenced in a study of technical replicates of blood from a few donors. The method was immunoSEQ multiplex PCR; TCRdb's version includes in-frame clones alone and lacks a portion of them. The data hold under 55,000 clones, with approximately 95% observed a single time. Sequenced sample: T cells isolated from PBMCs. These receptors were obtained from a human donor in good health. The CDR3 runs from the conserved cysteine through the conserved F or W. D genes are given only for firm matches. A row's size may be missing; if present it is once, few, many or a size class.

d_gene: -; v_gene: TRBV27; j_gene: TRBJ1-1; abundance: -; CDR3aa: CASSFPGHTEAFF; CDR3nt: TGTGCCAGCAGTTTTCCCGGTCACACTGAAGCTTTCTTT
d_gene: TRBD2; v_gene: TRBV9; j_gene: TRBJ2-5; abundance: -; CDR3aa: CASTRAGGYETQYF; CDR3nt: TGTGCCAGCACTAGAGCGGGAGGGTATGAGACCCAGTACTTC
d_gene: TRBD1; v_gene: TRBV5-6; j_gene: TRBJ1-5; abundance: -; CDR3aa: CASSLGDRVKPQHF; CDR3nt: TGTGCCAGCAGCTTGGGGGACAGGGTTAAGCCCCAGCATTTT
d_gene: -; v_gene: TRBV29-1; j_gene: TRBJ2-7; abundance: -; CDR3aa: CSYRASYEQYF; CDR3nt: TGCAGCTACAGGGCATCCTACGAGCAGTACTTC
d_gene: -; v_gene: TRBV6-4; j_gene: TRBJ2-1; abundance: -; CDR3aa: CASSDSGRGYNEQFF; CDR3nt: TGTGCCAGCAGTGACTCCGGGAGAGGGTACAATGAGCAGTTCTTC
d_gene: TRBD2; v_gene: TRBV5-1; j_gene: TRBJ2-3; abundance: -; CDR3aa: CASSLGAGVIIDTQYF; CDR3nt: TGCGCCAGCAGCTTGGGGGCGGGAGTCATAATAGATACGCAGTATTTT
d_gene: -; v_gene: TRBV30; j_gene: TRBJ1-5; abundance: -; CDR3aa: CAWSPDRNQPQHF; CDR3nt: TGTGCCTGGAGTCCGGACAGAAATCAGCCCCAGCATTTT
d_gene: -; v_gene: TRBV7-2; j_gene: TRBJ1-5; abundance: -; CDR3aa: CASSLGQRSNQPQHF; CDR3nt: TGTGCCAGCAGCTTAGGGCAGAGGAGCAATCAGCCCCAGCATTTT
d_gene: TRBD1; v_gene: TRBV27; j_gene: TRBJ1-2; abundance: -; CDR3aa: CASSLYRDREADF; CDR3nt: TGTGCCAGCAGTCTCTACCGGGACAGGGAGGCTGACTTC
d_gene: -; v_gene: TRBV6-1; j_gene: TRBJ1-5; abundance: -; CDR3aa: CASSEVRGLNQPQHF; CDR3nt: TGTGCCAGCAGTGAAGTACGGGGATTAAATCAGCCCCAGCATTTT
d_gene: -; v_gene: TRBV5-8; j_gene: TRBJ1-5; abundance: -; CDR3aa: CASSLDPTWENQPQHF; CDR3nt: TGTGCCAGCAGCTTGGACCCTACATGGGAGAATCAGCCCCAGCATTTT
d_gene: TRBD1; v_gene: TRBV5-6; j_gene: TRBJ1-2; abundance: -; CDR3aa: CASSRGTGGHYGYTF; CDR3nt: TGTGCCAGCAGCCGGGGGACAGGGGGGCACTATGGCTACACCTTC
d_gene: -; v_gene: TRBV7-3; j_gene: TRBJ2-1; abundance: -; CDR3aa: CASSLGVNNEQFF; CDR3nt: TGTGCCAGCAGCTTAGGAGTTAACAATGAGCAGTTCTTC
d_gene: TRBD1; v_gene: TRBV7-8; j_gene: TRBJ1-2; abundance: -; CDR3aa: CASSLRQTGGVEGYTF; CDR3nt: TGTGCCAGCAGCCTACGACAGACAGGGGGGGTCGAGGGCTACACCTTC
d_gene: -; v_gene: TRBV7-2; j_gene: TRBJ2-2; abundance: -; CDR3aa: CASREVGGDYTGELFF; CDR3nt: TGTGCCAGCAGAGAGGTCGGGGGTGACTACACCGGGGAGCTGTTTTTT
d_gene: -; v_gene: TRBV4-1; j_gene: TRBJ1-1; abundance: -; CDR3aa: CASSQAPGYNTEAFF; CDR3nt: TGCGCCAGCAGCCAGGCCCCGGGATACAACACTGAAGCTTTCTTT
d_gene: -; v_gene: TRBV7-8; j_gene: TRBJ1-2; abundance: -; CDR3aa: CASSLGRTMIMNYGYTF; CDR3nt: TGTGCCAGCAGCTTAGGGAGAACAATGATAATGAACTATGGCTACACCTTC
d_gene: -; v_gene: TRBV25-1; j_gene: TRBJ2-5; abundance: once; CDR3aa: CASSPRGSETQYF; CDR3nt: TGTGCCAGCAGCCCCAGAGGGAGCGAGACCCAGTACTTC
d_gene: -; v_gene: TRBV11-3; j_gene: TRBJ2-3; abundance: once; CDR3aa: CASSSSYPGRLADHTQYF; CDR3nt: TGTGCCAGCAGCTCGTCATATCCGGGAAGGCTCGCGGATCATACGCAGTATTTT
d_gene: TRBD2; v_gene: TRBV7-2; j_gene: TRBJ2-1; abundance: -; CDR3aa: CASSLGGSNNEQFF; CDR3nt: TGTGCCAGCAGCTTGGGCGGGAGCAACAATGAGCAGTTCTTC
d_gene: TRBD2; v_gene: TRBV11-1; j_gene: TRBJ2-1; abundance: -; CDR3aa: CASSLSRGGGPYNEQFF; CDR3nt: TGTGCCAGCAGCCTTAGCCGGGGGGGAGGCCCCTACAATGAGCAGTTCTTC
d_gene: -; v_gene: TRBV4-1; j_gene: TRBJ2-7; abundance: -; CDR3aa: CASSQSPLLGPYEQYF; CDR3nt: TGCGCCAGCAGCCAAAGTCCCCTACTAGGGCCGTACGAGCAGTACTTC
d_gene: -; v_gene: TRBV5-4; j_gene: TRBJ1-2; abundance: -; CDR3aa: CASSIDSNYGYTF; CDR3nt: TGTGCCAGCAGCATAGACAGCAACTATGGCTACACCTTC
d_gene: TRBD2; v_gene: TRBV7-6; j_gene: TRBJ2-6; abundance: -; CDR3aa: CASSLARASGDSGANVLTF; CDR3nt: TGTGCCAGCAGCTTAGCGAGGGCCAGCGGGGACTCTGGGGCCAACGTCCTGACTTTC
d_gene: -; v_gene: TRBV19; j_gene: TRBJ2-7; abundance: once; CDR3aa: CASSRQESSYEQYF; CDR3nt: TGTGCCAGTAGTCGACAGGAGTCTAGCTACGAGCAGTACTTC
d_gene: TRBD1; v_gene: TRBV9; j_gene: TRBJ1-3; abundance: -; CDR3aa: CASSGEQGSGNTIYF; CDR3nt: TGTGCCAGCAGCGGAGAACAGGGGTCTGGAAACACCATATATTTT
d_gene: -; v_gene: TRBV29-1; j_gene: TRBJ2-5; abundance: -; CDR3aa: CSVIWQQETQYF; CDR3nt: TGCAGCGTTATATGGCAGCAAGAGACCCAGTACTTC
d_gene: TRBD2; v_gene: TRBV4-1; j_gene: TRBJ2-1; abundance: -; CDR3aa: CASSRTSYNEQFF; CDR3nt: TGCGCCAGCAGCCGGACTAGCTACAATGAGCAGTTCTTC
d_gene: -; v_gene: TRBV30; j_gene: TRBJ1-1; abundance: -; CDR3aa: CAWSVATNTEAFF; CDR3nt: TGTGCCTGGAGTGTAGCCACGAACACTGAAGCTTTCTTT
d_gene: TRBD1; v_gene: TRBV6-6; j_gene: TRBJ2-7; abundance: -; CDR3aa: CASSYRTGWNEQYF; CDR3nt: TGTGCCAGCAGTTACAGGACAGGGTGGAACGAGCAGTACTTC
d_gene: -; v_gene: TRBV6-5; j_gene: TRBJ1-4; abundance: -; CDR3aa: CASSYSQTILQEKLFF; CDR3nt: TGTGCCAGCAGTTACTCACAAACTATACTTCAGGAAAAACTGTTTTTT
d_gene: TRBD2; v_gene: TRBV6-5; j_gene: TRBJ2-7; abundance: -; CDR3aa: CASSSGLAAYEQYF; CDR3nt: TGTGCCAGCAGTTCAGGACTAGCGGCCTACGAGCAGTACTTC
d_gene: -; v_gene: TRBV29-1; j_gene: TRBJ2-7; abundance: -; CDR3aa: CSASKSSYEQYF; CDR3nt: TGCAGCGCCTCGAAGAGCTCCTACGAGCAGTACTTC
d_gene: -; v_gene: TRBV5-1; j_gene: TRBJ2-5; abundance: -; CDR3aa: CASSFNRAREQETQYF; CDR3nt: TGCGCCAGCAGCTTTAACAGGGCCAGAGAGCAAGAGACCCAGTACTTC
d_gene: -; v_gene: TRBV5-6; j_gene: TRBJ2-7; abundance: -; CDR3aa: CASSYEGSYEQYF; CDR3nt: TGTGCCAGCAGTTACGAGGGTTCCTACGAGCAGTACTTC
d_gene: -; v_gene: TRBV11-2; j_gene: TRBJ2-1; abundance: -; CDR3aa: CASSLAGAVNEQFF; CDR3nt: TGTGCCAGCAGCTTAGCGGGAGCCGTAAATGAGCAGTTCTTC
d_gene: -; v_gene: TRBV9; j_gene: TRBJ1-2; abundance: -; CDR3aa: CASSEQGWGYTF; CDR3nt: TGTGCCAGCAGCGAACAGGGTTGGGGCTACACCTTC
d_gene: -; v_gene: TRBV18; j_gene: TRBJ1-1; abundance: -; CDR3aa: CASSPQSVAEAFF; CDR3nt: TGTGCCAGCTCACCACAATCAGTGGCTGAAGCTTTCTTT
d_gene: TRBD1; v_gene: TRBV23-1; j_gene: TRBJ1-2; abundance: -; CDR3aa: CASGKTGDYGYTF; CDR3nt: TGCGCCAGCGGGAAGACAGGGGACTATGGCTACACCTTC
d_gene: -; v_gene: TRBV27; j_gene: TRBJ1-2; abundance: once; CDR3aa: CASSGGGSYTF; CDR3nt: TGTGCCAGCAGTGGGGGGGGGAGCTACACCTTC
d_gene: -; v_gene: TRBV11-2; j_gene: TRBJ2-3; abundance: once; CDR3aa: CASSPSETQYF; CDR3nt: TGTGCCAGCAGCCCCTCGGAGACGCAGTATTTT
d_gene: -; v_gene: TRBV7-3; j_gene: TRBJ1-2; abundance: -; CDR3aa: CASSLGGPPDYGYTF; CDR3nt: TGTGCCAGCAGCTTAGGGGGCCCTCCGGACTATGGCTACACCTTC
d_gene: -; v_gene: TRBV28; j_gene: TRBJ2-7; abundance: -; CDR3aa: CASSLSVLNEQYF; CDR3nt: TGTGCCAGCAGTTTATCAGTATTGAACGAGCAGTACTTC
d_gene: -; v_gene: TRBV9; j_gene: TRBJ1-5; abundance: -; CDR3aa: CASSPGQNYQPQHF; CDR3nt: TGTGCCAGCAGCCCAGGACAAAATTATCAGCCCCAGCATTTT
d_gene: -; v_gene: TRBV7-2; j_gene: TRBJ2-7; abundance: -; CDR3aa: CASSFTGRSSYEQYF; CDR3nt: TGTGCCAGCAGCTTCACAGGGCGAAGCTCCTACGAGCAGTACTTC
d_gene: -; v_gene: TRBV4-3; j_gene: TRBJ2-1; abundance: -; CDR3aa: CASSQLRDSANEQFF; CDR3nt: TGCGCCAGCAGCCAGCTCCGGGACTCCGCCAATGAGCAGTTCTTC
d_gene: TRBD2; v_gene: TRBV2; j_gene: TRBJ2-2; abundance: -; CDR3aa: CASMGLAGWFSSDTGELFF; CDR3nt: TGTGCCAGCATGGGACTAGCGGGATGGTTTAGCTCGGACACCGGGGAGCTGTTTTTT
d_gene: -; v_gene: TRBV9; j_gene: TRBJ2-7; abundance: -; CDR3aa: CASSVTDQSSYEQYF; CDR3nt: TGTGCCAGCAGCGTAACAGACCAGAGCTCCTACGAGCAGTACTTC
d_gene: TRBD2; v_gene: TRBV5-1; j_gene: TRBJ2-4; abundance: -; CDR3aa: CASSGGTSGAIQYF; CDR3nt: TGCGCCAGCAGCGGGGGGACTAGCGGGGCCATTCAGTACTTC
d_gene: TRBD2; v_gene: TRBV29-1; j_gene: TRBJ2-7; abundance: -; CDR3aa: CSVDGVAGGSYEQYF; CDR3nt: TGCAGCGTTGATGGAGTAGCGGGAGGGTCCTACGAGCAGTACTTC
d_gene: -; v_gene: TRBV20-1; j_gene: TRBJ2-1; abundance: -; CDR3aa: CSARVVNEQFF; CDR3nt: TGCAGTGCTAGAGTCGTGAATGAGCAGTTCTTC
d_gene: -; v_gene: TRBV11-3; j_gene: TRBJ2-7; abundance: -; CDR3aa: CASSLGPSSNYEQYF; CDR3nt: TGTGCCAGCAGCTTAGGTCCTAGTTCGAACTACGAGCAGTACTTC
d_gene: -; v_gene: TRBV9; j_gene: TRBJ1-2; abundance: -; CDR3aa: CASSDGQGYTF; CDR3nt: TGTGCCAGCAGCGACGGACAGGGCTACACCTTC
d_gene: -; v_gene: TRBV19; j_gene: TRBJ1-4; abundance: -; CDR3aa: CASGHSATNEKLFF; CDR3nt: TGTGCCAGTGGACACTCAGCAACTAATGAAAAACTGTTTTTT
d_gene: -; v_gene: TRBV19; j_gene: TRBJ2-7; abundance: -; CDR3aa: CAPRGGGVPYEQYF; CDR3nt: TGTGCTCCTAGGGGGGGAGGGGTACCCTACGAGCAGTACTTC